The source of this T cell receptor beta chain is a study of T cells in Graves' hyperthyroidism and ophthalmopathy. Study-wide points: In validation, the model predicted ophthalmopathy. These predictions came a median about 6 months before onset.

Comments on this clonotype: Its target is unknown.

TCR beta CDR3 regions were amplified from RNA. First-round RT-PCR targeting the TCR CDR3 was performed with the HTBI primer set. TCRdb recomputed calls from the multiplex PCR reads with MiXCR, one row per CDR3 protein. The sample has 800,000 or so distinct CDR3 sequences; over 35% are singletons. Germline V gene lookup returns CDR1 DFQATT and CDR2 SNEGSKA (reference sequence). This CDR3 comprises 16 residues. Unmatched junction bases numbered 11, after V lost 3 bases and J lost 0 bases. The TCR sequence derives from a man aged 18-30 years with Graves' hyperthyroidism. The J gene is TRBJ2-7, the V gene TRBV20-1; 7 bases map to TRBD2. Material for sequencing was blood. CDR3 region: CSASVPSGQSSYEQYF. CDR3 DNA sequence: TGCAGTGCTAGCGTCCCTAGCGGACAAAGCTCCTACGAGCAGTACTTC.